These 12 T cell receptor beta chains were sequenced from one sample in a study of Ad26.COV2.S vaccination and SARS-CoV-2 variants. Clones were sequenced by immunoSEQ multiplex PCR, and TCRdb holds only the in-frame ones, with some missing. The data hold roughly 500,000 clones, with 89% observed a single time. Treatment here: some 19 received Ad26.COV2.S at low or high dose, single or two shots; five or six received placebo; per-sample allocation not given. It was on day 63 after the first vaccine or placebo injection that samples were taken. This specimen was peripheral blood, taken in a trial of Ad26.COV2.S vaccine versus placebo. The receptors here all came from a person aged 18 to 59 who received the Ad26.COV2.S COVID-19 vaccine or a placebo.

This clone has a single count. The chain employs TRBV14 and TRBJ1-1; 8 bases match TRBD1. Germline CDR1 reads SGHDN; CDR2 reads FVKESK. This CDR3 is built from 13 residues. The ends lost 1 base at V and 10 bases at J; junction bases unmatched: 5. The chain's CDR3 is CASSQGRQGTAFF. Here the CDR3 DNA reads TGTGCCAGCAGCCAAGGACGACAGGGGACAGCTTTCTTT.

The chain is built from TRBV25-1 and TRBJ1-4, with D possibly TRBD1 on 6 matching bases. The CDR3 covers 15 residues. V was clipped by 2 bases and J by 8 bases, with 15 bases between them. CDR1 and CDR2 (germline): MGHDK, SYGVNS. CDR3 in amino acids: CASSEGGTLGEKLFF. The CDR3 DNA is TGTGCCAGCAGTGAAGGAGGGACACTAGGAGAAAAACTGTTTTTT.

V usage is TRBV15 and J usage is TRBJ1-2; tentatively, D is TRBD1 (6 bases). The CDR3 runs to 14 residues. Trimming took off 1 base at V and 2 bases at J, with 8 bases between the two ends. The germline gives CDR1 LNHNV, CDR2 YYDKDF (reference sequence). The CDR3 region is CATSRVRGNYGYTF. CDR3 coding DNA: TGTGCCACCAGCAGAGTCAGGGGCAACTATGGCTACACCTTC. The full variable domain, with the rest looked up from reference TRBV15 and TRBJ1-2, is DAMVIQNPRYQVTQFGKPVTLSCSQTLNHNVMYWYQQKSSQAPKLLFHYYDKDFNNEADTPDNFQSRRPNTSFCFLDIRSPGLGDTAMYLCATSRVRGNYGYTFGSGTRLTVV.

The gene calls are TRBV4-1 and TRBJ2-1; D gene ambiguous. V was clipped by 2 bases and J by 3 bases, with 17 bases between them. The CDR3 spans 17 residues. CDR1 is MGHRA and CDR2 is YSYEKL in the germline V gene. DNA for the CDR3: TGCGCCAGCAGCCAACAAGAGGAACTAAACCGCTACAATGAGCAGTTCTTC. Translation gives CASSQQEELNRYNEQFF.

CDR3: CSAWTGQPFF. CDR3 sequence (DNA): TGCAGTGCCTGGACAGGGCAGCCGTTCTTC. The chain joins TRBV20-1 to TRBJ2-1; 8 bases agree with TRBD1. The germline V gene encodes CDR1 DFQATT and CDR2 SNEGSKA (reference sequence). Losses at the gene ends were 6 bases for V and 15 bases for J; bases not matched to a gene: 7. The CDR3 is made up of 10 amino acids.

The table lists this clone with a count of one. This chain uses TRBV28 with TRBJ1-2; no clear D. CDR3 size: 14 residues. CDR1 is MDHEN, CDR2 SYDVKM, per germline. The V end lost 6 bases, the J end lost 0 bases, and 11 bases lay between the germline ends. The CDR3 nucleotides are TGTGCCAGCAGGAGGGCGCCAGCTAACTATGGCTACACCTTC. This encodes CASRRAPANYGYTF.

The CDR3 reads CASSLESGRGEKLFF. In DNA form, the CDR3 reads TGTGCCAGCAGCTTAGAGTCAGGGCGTGGTGAAAAACTGTTTTTT. V and J are TRBV7-8 and TRBJ1-4; TRBD1 might be the D (5 bases). This CDR3 has 15 amino acids. CDR1 is SGHVS, CDR2 FQNEAQ, per germline. Trimming took 1 base from V and 7 from J, leaving 13 bases between them.

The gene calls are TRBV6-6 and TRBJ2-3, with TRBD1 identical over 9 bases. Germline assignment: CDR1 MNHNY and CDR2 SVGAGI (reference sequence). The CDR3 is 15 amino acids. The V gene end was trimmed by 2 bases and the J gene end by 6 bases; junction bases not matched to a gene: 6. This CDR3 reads CASSYKDRGTDTQYF. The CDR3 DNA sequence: TGTGCCAGCAGTTACAAGGACAGGGGAACCGATACGCAGTATTTT.

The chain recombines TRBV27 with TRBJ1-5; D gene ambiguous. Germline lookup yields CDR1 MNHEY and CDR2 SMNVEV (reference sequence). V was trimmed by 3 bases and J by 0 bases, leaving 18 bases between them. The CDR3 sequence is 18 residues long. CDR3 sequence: CASSLRRSEGYSNQPQHF. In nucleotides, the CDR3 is TGTGCCAGCAGTTTGAGACGAAGCGAGGGTTATAGCAATCAGCCCCAGCATTTT.

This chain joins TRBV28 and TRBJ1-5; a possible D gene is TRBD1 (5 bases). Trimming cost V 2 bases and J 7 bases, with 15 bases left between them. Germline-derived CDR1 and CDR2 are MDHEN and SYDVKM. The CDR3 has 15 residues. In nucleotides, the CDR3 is TGTGCCAGCAGTTTAGTAGCCGGGGCTGCCCAGCCCCAGCATTTT. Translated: CASSLVAGAAQPQHF.

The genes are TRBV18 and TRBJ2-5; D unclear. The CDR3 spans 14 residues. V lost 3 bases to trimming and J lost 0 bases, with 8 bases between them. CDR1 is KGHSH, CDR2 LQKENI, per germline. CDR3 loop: CASSPTTHQETQYF. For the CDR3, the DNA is TGTGCCAGCTCACCTACGACACACCAAGAGACCCAGTACTTC.

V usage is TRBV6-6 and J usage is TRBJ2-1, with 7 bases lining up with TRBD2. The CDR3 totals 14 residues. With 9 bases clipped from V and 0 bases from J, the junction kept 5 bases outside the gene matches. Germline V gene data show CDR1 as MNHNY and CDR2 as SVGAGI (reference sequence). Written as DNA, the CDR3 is TGTGCCAGGGCTAGCGGACACTCCTACAATGAGCAGTTCTTC. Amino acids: CARASGHSYNEQFF.